These 13 T cell receptor beta chains were all obtained from the same sample, sequenced in a study of spatial heterogeneity in lung cancer (dated by TCRdb to the late 2010s). The time point label here, explained by the study, means: sample taken at primary tumor resection. Receptor amplification or capture employed 5' RACE. The run used a NextSeq 500. TCRdb trimmed the raw reads at Q25, called clones with MiXCR and kept productive beta chains. One record per CDR3 amino acid sequence lists the most common genes and DNA. The sample records more than 60,000 distinct CDR3 sequences, under 8.5% of which are singletons. Of the sample, approximately 6.3% falls within the top ten clones. Sequenced here: PBMCs, sampled at surgery. The receptors here all came from a male donor with early-stage non-small cell lung cancer.

This clonotype appeared many times. The gene calls are TRBV19 and TRBJ2-7, with 9 bases that match TRBD1. This CDR3 contains 15 residues. The V and J ends lost 5 bases and 3 bases, in that order; junction bases with no gene match: 8. Germline V gene sequence: CDR1 LNHDA, CDR2 SQIVND (reference sequence). The CDR3 loop is CASSPRTGAIYEQYF. CDR3 coding DNA: TGTGCCAGTAGTCCCAGGACAGGGGCAATCTACGAGCAGTACTTC.

Many counts were recorded for this clonotype. The rearrangement uses TRBV4-1 and TRBJ2-1; D assignment may be TRBD1 or TRBD2 (6 bases each). This CDR3 is 15 amino acids long. Germline CDR1 MGHRA, CDR2 YSYEKL. V was cut by 0 bases and J by 6 bases, with 12 bases left in between. The CDR3 reads CASSQEGGRGNEQFF. CDR3 in DNA: TGCGCCAGCAGCCAAGAGGGGGGCAGGGGCAATGAGCAGTTCTTC.

The chain joins TRBV3-1 to TRBJ1-2; 7 bases fit TRBD1. Germline V gene data show CDR1 as LGHDT and CDR2 as YNNKEL (reference sequence). V was pared by 1 base and J by 0 bases, with 11 bases of the junction left unmatched. There are 18 residues in the CDR3. The CDR3 sequence: CASSQGSIGQVANYGYTF. Written as DNA, the CDR3 is TGTGCCAGCAGCCAAGGGTCAATCGGACAGGTAGCTAACTATGGCTACACCTTC.

This clonotype was picked up many times. The DNA for the CDR3 is TGTGCCAGCAGTTTTAGGACGGGTGAGCAGTTCTTC. Protein product: CASSFRTGEQFF. The chain couples TRBV7-3 to TRBJ2-1; D is unresolved. Germline-derived CDR1 and CDR2 are SGHTA and FQGTGA. V was pared by 6 bases and J by 9 bases, with 12 bases between. The CDR3 is made up of 12 amino acids.

This clonotype was seen a handful of times. This chain links TRBV5-6 with TRBJ2-1; 9 nucleotides align to TRBD2. CDR1 is SGHDT, CDR2 YYEEEE, per germline. J gave up 7 bases and V 4 bases, and 15 bases lay outside the gene matches. The CDR3 runs 17 residues. CDR3 loop: CASSQISGGANLNEQFF. The CDR3, as DNA: TGTGCCAGCAGCCAGATTAGCGGGGGAGCCAACTTGAATGAGCAGTTCTTC.

This clonotype was observed a handful of times. The chain couples TRBV6-2 or TRBV6-3 to TRBJ1-1; tentative D call: TRBD1 (5 bases). The germline V gene encodes CDR1 MNHEY and CDR2 SVGEGT. Trimming took 6 bases from V and 4 from J, leaving 12 bases between them. The CDR3 spans 13 residues. The CDR3 bases are TGTGCCAGCAGATCATCCGGGACCACTGAAGCTTTCTTT. Amino acid sequence: CASRSSGTTEAFF.

The chain uses TRBV6-2 or TRBV6-3 and TRBJ2-5, with no clear D. Looked up from germline, CDR1 is MNHEY and CDR2 is SVGEGT. Trimming took 7 bases from V and 2 from J, leaving 11 bases between them. The CDR3 has 13 residues. The CDR3 DNA sequence: TGTGCCAGCACCAAACGGTTACAAGAGACCCAGTACTTC. Translation: CASTKRLQETQYF.

The V call is TRBV6-5, the J call TRBJ2-7, with D possibly matching TRBD1 (5 bases). The length of the CDR3 is 12 residues. Germline CDR1 and CDR2: MNHEY and SVGAGI. V was shortened by 4 bases and J by 3 bases, with 7 bases between the two germline ends. The CDR3 DNA follows: TGTGCCAGCAGTTCAGGGATCTACGAGCAGTACTTC. Amino acid sequence: CASSSGIYEQYF.

This clonotype has a count of ten or more. CDR3 sequence reads: CASSFLGEQYF. The CDR3 bases are TGTGCCAGCAGCTTTCTTGGGGAGCAGTACTTC. The chain uses TRBV7-2 and TRBJ2-7; D gene ambiguous. V gave up 3 bases and J gave up 7 bases, with 7 bases separating them. Germline V CDR1 and CDR2: SGHTA, FQGNSA. The CDR3 is made up of 11 amino acids.

The table lists this clonotype with many counts. This chain uses TRBV5-1 with TRBJ1-1; no firm D call. Trimming took off 4 bases at V and 4 bases at J, with 14 bases between the two ends. This CDR3 has 14 residues. Germline assignment: CDR1 SGHRS and CDR2 YFSETQ. This CDR3 is CASSRSAGGTEAFF. The DNA of the CDR3 is TGCGCCAGCAGCCGTTCGGCCGGAGGCACTGAAGCTTTCTTT.

This clonotype was seen a handful of times. V is TRBV29-1 and J is TRBJ1-1; TRBD1 is a possible D gene (6 bases). The CDR3 is 13 residues long. Per germline, CDR1 SQVTM and CDR2 ANQGSEA. Trimming left V 6 bases short and J 1 base short, with 12 bases between. The CDR3 protein is CSVYRVSNTEAFF. DNA for the CDR3: TGCAGCGTGTACAGGGTTTCGAACACTGAAGCTTTCTTT.

J is TRBJ2-1 and V is TRBV5-1; TRBD2 agrees at 10 bases. This CDR3 has 15 residues. Germline V gives CDR1 SGHRS, CDR2 YFSETQ. Unmatched junction bases numbered 14, after V lost 2 bases and J lost 15 bases. The CDR3 here is CASSLTQLAGETVFF. The CDR3 DNA is TGCGCCAGCAGCTTAACCCAGCTAGCGGGAGAGACGGTGTTCTTC.

Here the CDR3 DNA reads TGTGCCAGCAGCCACGGGGGGTGGGACACCGGGGAGCTGTTTTTT. It yields the protein CASSHGGWDTGELFF. J is TRBJ2-2 and V is TRBV6-5; 7 nucleotides agree with TRBD2. V lost 6 bases to trimming and J lost 3 bases; unmatched junction nucleotides: 7. Germline V gives CDR1 MNHEY, CDR2 SVGAGI. The CDR3 spans 15 residues.